The following is a T cell receptor beta chain sequence with its context. Its antigen is still unknown. A much larger clone sits a single nucleotide away, making a read error possible. CDR3 length: 11 residues. Germline CDR1 MDHEN, CDR2 SYDVKM. The sample is drawn from a study of T cell repertoires in cytomegalovirus infection. The overall study: Through public TCR beta signatures, both CMV infection and matching HLA type were indicated. Findings of the study overall: Cumulative frequency of public TCR beta families picked out carriers of CMV plus the relevant HLA.

One entry per CDR3 protein results from TCRdb running MiXCR on the reads. The sample carries over 250,000 distinct CDR3 sequences, 22% recorded once. The source is a human donor in good health (CMV status not recorded). Some clones in this sample may be carry-over from other donors' samples. The chain is built from TRBV28 and TRBJ2-7; the D is unclear. The input for sequencing was cultured PBMCs, taken from culture after CMV antigen stimulation. Here the CDR3 reads CASSWGYELYF. The CDR3 DNA sequence: TGTGCCAGCAGTTGGGGTTACGAGCTGTACTTC. The full variable domain, its missing parts supplied by reference TRBV28 and TRBJ2-7, is DVKVTQSSRYLVKRTGEKVFLECVQDMDHENMFWYRQDPGLGLRLIYFSYDVKMKEKGDIPEGYSVSREKKERFSLILESASTNQTSMYLCASSWGYELYFGPGTRLTVT.